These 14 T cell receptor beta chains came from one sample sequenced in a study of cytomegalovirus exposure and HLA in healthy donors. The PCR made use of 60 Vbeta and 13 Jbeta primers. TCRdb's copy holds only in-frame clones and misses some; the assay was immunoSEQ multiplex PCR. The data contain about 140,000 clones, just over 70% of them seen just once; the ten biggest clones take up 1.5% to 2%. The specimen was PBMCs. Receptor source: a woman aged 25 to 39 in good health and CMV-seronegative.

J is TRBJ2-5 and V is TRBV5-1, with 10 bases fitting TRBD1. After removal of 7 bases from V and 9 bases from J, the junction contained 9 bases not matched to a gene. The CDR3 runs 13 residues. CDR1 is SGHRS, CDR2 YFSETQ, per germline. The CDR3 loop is CASFGQGGEAQYF. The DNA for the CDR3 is TGCGCCAGCTTCGGACAGGGGGGGGAGGCCCAGTACTTC.

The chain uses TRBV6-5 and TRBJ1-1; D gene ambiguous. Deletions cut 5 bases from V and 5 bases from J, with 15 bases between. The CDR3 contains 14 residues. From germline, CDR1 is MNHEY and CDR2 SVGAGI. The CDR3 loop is CASSEFGFGTEAFF. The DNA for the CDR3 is TGTGCCAGCAGTGAATTCGGGTTTGGGACTGAAGCTTTCTTT.

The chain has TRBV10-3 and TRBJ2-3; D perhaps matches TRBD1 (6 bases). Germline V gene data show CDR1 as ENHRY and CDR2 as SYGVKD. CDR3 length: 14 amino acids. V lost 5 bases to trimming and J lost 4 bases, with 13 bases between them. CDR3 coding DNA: TGTGCCATCAGTCCGGACAGTGGGGCAGATACGCAGTATTTT. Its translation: CAISPDSGADTQYF.

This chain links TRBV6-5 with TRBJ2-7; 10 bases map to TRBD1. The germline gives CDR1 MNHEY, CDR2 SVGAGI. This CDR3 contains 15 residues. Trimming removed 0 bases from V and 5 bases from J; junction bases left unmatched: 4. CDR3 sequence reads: CASSYSWDRGHEQYF. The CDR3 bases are TGTGCCAGCAGTTACTCGTGGGACAGGGGCCACGAGCAGTACTTC.

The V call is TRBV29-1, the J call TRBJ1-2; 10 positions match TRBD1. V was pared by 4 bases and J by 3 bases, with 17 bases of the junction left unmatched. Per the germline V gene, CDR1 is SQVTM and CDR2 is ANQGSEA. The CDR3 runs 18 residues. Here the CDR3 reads CSVGNPWDRGPRDYGYTF. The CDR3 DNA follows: TGCAGCGTTGGGAACCCTTGGGACAGGGGACCCCGCGACTATGGCTACACCTTC.

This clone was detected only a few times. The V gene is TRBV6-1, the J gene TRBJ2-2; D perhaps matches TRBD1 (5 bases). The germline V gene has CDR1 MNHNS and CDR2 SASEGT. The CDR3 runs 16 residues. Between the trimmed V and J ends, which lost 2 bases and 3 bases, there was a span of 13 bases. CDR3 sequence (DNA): TGTGCCAGCAGTGAATTGAGTCAGGGTTACACCGGGGAGCTGTTTTTT. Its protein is CASSELSQGYTGELFF.

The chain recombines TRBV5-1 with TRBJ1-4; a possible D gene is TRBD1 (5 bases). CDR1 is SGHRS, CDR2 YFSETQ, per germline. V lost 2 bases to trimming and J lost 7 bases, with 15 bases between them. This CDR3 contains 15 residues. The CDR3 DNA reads TGCGCCAGCAGCTTCGCCGGGACGGGGGGTGAAAAACTGTTTTTT. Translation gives CASSFAGTGGEKLFF.

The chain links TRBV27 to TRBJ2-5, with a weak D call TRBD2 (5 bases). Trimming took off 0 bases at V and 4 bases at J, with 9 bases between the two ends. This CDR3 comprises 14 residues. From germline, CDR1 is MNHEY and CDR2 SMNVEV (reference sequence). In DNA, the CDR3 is TGTGCCAGCAGTTTATCAGCGACTATAGAGACCCAGTACTTC. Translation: CASSLSATIETQYF.

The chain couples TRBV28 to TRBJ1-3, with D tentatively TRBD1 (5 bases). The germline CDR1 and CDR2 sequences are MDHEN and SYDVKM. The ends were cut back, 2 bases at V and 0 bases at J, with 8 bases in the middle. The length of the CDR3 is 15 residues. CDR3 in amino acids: CASSLGTSSGNTIYF. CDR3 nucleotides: TGTGCCAGCAGTTTAGGGACTAGCTCTGGAAACACCATATATTTT.

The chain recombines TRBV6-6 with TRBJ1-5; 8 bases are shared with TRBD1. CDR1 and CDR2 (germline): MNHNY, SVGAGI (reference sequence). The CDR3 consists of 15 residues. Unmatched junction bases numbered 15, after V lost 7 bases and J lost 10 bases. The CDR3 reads CASIGRGQGGDPQHF. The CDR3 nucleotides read TGTGCCAGCATCGGACGAGGACAGGGAGGAGACCCCCAGCATTTT.

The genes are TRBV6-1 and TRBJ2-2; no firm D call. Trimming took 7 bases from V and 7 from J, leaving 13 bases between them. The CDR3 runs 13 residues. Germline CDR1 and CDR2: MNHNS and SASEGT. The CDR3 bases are TGTGCCAGCAAGGAGCATGCCATCGGGGAGCTGTTTTTT. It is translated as CASKEHAIGELFF.

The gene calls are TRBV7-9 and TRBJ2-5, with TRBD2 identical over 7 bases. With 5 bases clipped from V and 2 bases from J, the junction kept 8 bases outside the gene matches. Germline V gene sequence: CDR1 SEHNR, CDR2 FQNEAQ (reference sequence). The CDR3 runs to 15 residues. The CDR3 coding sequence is TGTGCCAGCAGCATAACGACCGGGGGGCAAGAGACCCAGTACTTC. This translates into CASSITTGGQETQYF.

The CDR3 reads CASSPSGRTF. The CDR3 nucleotides read TGTGCCAGCAGCCCCTCGGGGAGGACCTTC. The chain uses TRBV21-1 and TRBJ1-2. TRBV21-1 is tagged as a pseudogene. The CDR3 extends over 10 amino acids.

The CDR3 DNA follows: TGTGCCAGCTCGCGGGACAGGGTCTTCACAGATACGCAGTATTTT. It codes for CASSRDRVFTDTQYF. The chain carries TRBV18 and TRBJ2-3; TRBD1 aligns across 9 bases. Germline V gives CDR1 KGHSH, CDR2 LQKENI. The junction had 6 bases not matched to a gene; V was cut back by 6 bases and J by 2 bases. CDR3 size: 15 residues. The full variable domain, its missing parts supplied by reference TRBV18 and TRBJ2-3, is NAGVMQNPRHLVRRRGQEARLRCSPMKGHSHVYWYRQLPEEGLKFMVYLQKENIIDESGMPKERFSAEFPKEGPSILRIQQVVRGDSAAYFCASSRDRVFTDTQYFGPGTRLTVL.